A selection of T cell receptor beta chains follows, all from one sample in a study of beta chain features in type 1 diabetes. Sequencing was performed with immunoSEQ multiplex PCR; in TCRdb, only in-frame clones are kept and a portion is missing. There are around 650,000 clones in the sample; 9.5% to 15% occur only once, and around 0.12% lies in the top ten. Sequencing was performed on naive CD4+ T cells from blood. The receptor source for this set is a man aged 25 to 45 with type 1 diabetes. Each CDR3 is given with its conserved first and last residue. A D gene is named only where the DNA matches it firmly. Clone size is given for some rows only: seen once, a few or many times, or a class if the clone is expanded.

clone_size,j_call,d_call,v_call,cdr3_aa,cdr3_nt
.,TRBJ2-3,.,TRBV5-1,CASSLLGASPDTQYF,TGCGCCAGCAGCTTGCTGGGGGCGAGTCCAGATACGCAGTATTTT
few,TRBJ2-7,TRBD1,TRBV6-6,CASTSPDRGVTYEQYF,TGTGCCAGCACCTCACCGGACAGGGGCGTCACCTACGAGCAGTACTTC
few,TRBJ2-5,.,TRBV7-2,CASSLGRETQYF,TGTGCCAGCAGCTTAGGTCGCGAGACCCAGTACTTC
.,TRBJ2-3,.,TRBV7-8,CASSSWTHTDTQYF,TGTGCCAGCAGCTCCTGGACCCACACAGATACGCAGTATTTT
few,TRBJ2-7,.,TRBV29-1,CSVIVDEQYF,TGCAGCGTTATTGTCGACGAGCAGTACTTC
few,TRBJ2-7,TRBD2,TRBV6-1,CASGSGASYEQYF,TGTGCCAGCGGTAGCGGGGCCTCCTACGAGCAGTACTTC
few,TRBJ2-3,TRBD2,TRBV19,CASSIHGGDSDTQYF,TGTGCCAGTAGTATTCATGGGGGGGATTCAGATACGCAGTATTTT
few,TRBJ2-3,.,TRBV7-2,CASSYRTGTDTQYF,TGTGCCAGCAGCTACCGGACAGGCACAGATACGCAGTATTTT
.,TRBJ1-1,.,TRBV20-1,CSARSSRSTFF,TGCAGTGCTAGATCATCCAGAAGTACTTTCTTT
few,TRBJ2-2,.,TRBV7-2,CASSARHAGELFF,TGTGCCAGCAGCGCTAGGCATGCCGGGGAGCTGTTTTTT
.,TRBJ2-7,.,TRBV5-1,CASSSAGIYEQYF,TGCGCCAGCAGCTCTGCAGGGATCTACGAGCAGTACTTC
.,TRBJ2-5,.,TRBV5-1,CASSHEGSETQYF,TGCGCCAGCAGCCATGAGGGCTCAGAGACCCAGTACTTC
.,TRBJ2-3,.,TRBV9,CASQGPPGDTQYF,TGTGCCAGCCAAGGCCCCCCGGGAGATACGCAGTATTTT
few,TRBJ1-1,.,TRBV10-3,CAISDLDGGDTEAFF,TGTGCCATCAGTGACCTCGACGGGGGTGACACTGAAGCTTTCTTT
few,TRBJ1-5,.,TRBV12-5,CASALLYMFPHQPQHF,TGTGCTAGTGCCCTGCTATACATGTTCCCTCATCAGCCCCAGCATTTT
.,TRBJ1-6,.,TRBV28,CASSFLRGDGASPLHF,TGTGCCAGCAGTTTCTTGCGAGGGGACGGAGCATCACCCCTCCACTTT
.,TRBJ1-2,.,TRBV29-1,CSVGGQGYGYTF,TGCAGCGTTGGCGGTCAGGGCTATGGCTACACCTTC
.,TRBJ2-1,TRBD2,TRBV6-6,CASTLSSGGFNEQFF,TGTGCCAGCACCTTATCTAGCGGGGGGTTTAATGAGCAGTTCTTC
many,TRBJ2-7,.,TRBV23-1,CASSHAEQYF,TGCGCCAGCAGCCATGCCGAGCAGTACTTC
.,TRBJ1-4,.,TRBV2,CASRLRDTTNEKLFF,TGTGCCAGCAGACTCCGGGACACAACTAATGAAAAACTGTTTTTT
once,TRBJ1-5,TRBD1,TRBV28,CASRLPLGQGASNQPQHF,TGTGCCAGCAGGTTACCCCTTGGACAGGGGGCTAGTAATCAGCCCCAGCATTTT
.,TRBJ2-2,.,TRBV6-5,CASSPRITGELFF,TGTGCCAGCAGTCCTAGGATAACCGGGGAGCTGTTTTTT
few,TRBJ1-1,TRBD1,TRBV19,CASSTMTGGKINTEAFF,TGTGCCAGTAGCACGATGACAGGGGGCAAAATTAACACTGAAGCTTTCTTT
few,TRBJ1-3,.,TRBV7-2,CASSLSSDSGNTIYF,TGTGCCAGCAGCTTATCATCGGACTCTGGAAACACCATATATTTT
few,TRBJ1-2,.,TRBV10-3,CAISEGENYGYTF,TGTGCCATCAGTGAGGGAGAGAACTATGGCTACACCTTC
few,TRBJ2-5,.,TRBV28,CASSSRDWNRETQYF,TGTGCCAGCAGTTCCCGGGACTGGAATAGGGAGACCCAGTACTTC
.,TRBJ2-2,TRBD2,TRBV7-2,CASSFSGGRTGELFF,TGTGCCAGCAGCTTTTCGGGGGGGCGCACCGGGGAGCTGTTTTTT
.,TRBJ2-5,TRBD2,TRBV5-1,CASSFQPTSETQETQYF,TGCGCCAGCAGCTTTCAACCGACTAGCGAGACACAAGAGACCCAGTACTTC
few,TRBJ2-7,.,TRBV18,CASSPTETSYEQYF,TGTGCCAGCTCACCTACAGAGACCTCCTACGAGCAGTACTTC
.,TRBJ2-7,TRBD2,TRBV28,CASSLDPAGLPHEQYF,TGTGCCAGCAGTTTAGATCCAGCGGGGTTACCCCACGAGCAGTACTTC
.,TRBJ2-3,TRBD1,TRBV12-5,CASRDRGYTDTQYF,TGTGCTAGTCGGGACAGGGGTTACACAGATACGCAGTATTTT
.,TRBJ1-1,.,TRBV5-1,CASSSGLNTEAFF,TGCGCCAGCAGCTCTGGCCTCAACACTGAAGCTTTCTTT
few,TRBJ2-7,TRBD2,TRBV6-5,CASSYTTSGGNGEQYF,TGTGCCAGCAGTTACACGACTAGCGGGGGAAATGGCGAGCAGTACTTC
.,TRBJ2-1,TRBD2,TRBV2,CASSEGTSGFNEQFF,TGTGCCAGCAGTGAGGGGACTAGCGGATTCAATGAGCAGTTCTTC